The 26 T cell receptor beta chains reported below all come from one sample, sequenced in a study of somatic mutations in cytotoxic T cells in rheumatoid arthritis. Produced via immunoSEQ multiplex PCR; TCRdb's table is partial and in-frame only. The sample lists around 16,000 clones, more than 70% occurring once. The sequencing input was CD8+ T cells sorted from blood. The receptors stem from an adult with rheumatoid arthritis.

The chain links TRBV11-2 to TRBJ2-2; 12 positions agree with TRBD2. V lost 2 bases to trimming and J lost 7 bases; unmatched junction nucleotides: 8. CDR1 and CDR2 from the germline V gene are SGHAT and FQNNGV. The CDR3 spans 17 residues. The DNA for the CDR3 is TGTGCCAGCAGCTTACTAGCGGGAGGGCCGGGCGGCGGGGAGCTGTTTTTT. Translating it yields CASSLLAGGPGGGELFF.

V gene TRBV15 combines with J gene TRBJ1-2; D gene unclear. Per germline, CDR1 LNHNV and CDR2 YYDKDF (reference sequence). V dropped 0 bases and J dropped 6 bases, with 8 bases sitting between them. The CDR3 has 13 residues. For the CDR3, the DNA is TGTGCCACCAGCAGAGAGGGGAAAAATGGCTACACCTTC. Translated, it gives CATSREGKNGYTF.

The genes are TRBV4-3 and TRBJ2-4; TRBD1 agrees at 11 bases. Germline V lookup: CDR1 LGHNA, CDR2 YSLEER. Losses at the gene ends were 3 bases for V and 5 bases for J; bases not matched to a gene: 3. The CDR3 loop spans 15 amino acids. The CDR3 DNA reads as TGCGCCAGCAGCCAGGACAGGGGGCTGGAAAACATTCAGTACTTC. This gives the protein CASSQDRGLENIQYF.

The chain links TRBV7-8 to TRBJ2-1; TRBD2 agrees at 8 bases. This CDR3 is 17 amino acids long. The V gene end was trimmed by 5 bases and the J gene end by 8 bases; junction bases not matched to a gene: 17. Per the germline V gene, CDR1 is SGHVS and CDR2 is FQNEAQ. CDR3 nucleotides: TGTGCCAGCAGCCGAGGCCTAGCGGGTGGAGGTAGAGATGAGCAGTTCTTC. Translated, it gives CASSRGLAGGGRDEQFF.

The chain recombines TRBV2 with TRBJ1-6; TRBD1 is a possible D gene (5 bases). Germline loops: CDR1 SNHLY, CDR2 FYNNEI. The CDR3 has 13 residues. The V and J ends lost 6 bases and 11 bases respectively, with 14 bases between them. CDR3: CASRDKARPPLHF. The CDR3 DNA is TGTGCCAGCAGGGACAAGGCGAGGCCACCCCTCCACTTT.

This chain joins TRBV5-8 and TRBJ1-2, with D perhaps TRBD1 (6 bases). Deletions cut 3 bases from V and 13 bases from J, with 25 bases between. This CDR3 has 15 amino acids. Per the germline V gene, CDR1 is SGHTS and CDR2 is YDEGEE. The CDR3: CASSWRAGQWGESTF. CDR3 in DNA: TGTGCCAGCAGCTGGAGGGCGGGACAATGGGGAGAAAGCACCTTC.

CDR3 residues: CATSASQGEQYF. CDR3 nucleotide sequence: TGTGCCACGAGCGCCTCCCAGGGAGAGCAGTACTTC. The V gene is TRBV11-2, the J gene TRBJ2-7; tentatively, D is TRBD1 (5 bases). V gave up 10 bases and J gave up 7 bases, with 17 bases separating them. Germline V gene lookup returns CDR1 SGHAT and CDR2 FQNNGV. The CDR3 has 12 amino acids.

The chain couples TRBV28 to TRBJ2-5; a weak D match, TRBD1 (6 bases). CDR3 length equals 16 residues. Germline V gives CDR1 MDHEN, CDR2 SYDVKM. The V gene lost 4 bases and the J gene lost 2 bases, with 17 bases spanning the gap. This CDR3 is CASSSRDTSVQETQYF. In nucleotides, the CDR3 is TGTGCCAGCAGTTCCCGGGACACCTCGGTGCAAGAGACCCAGTACTTC.

The chain employs TRBV5-8 and TRBJ1-4, with D perhaps TRBD1 (6 bases). The CDR3 has 14 residues. CDR1 is SGHTS, CDR2 YDEGEE, per germline. The V gene lost 0 bases and the J gene lost 5 bases, with 8 bases spanning the gap. The CDR3 protein is CASSLDRENEKLFF. CDR3 DNA: TGTGCCAGCAGCTTGGACAGGGAAAATGAAAAACTGTTTTTT.

This sequence joins TRBV7-6 and TRBJ2-1; 11 nucleotides agree with TRBD2. Unmatched junction bases numbered 3, after V lost 6 bases and J lost 8 bases. This CDR3 spans 13 amino acids. The germline CDR1 and CDR2 sequences are SGHVS and FNYEAQ. The CDR3 here is CASSSGRAYEQFF. Written as DNA, the CDR3 is TGTGCCAGCAGTAGCGGGAGGGCCTATGAGCAGTTCTTC. Based on the CDR3 plus reference TRBV7-6 and TRBJ2-1, the full variable domain is GAGVSQSPRYKVTKRGQDVALRCDPISGHVSLYWYRQALGQGPEFLTYFNYEAQQDKSGLPNDRFSAERPEGSISTLTIQRTEQRDSAMYRCASSSGRAYEQFFGPGTRLTVL.

The chain combines TRBV15 with TRBJ2-1; D unresolved. The V and J ends lost 5 bases and 8 bases respectively, with 10 bases between them. The germline CDR1 and CDR2 sequences are LNHNV and YYDKDF (reference sequence). There are 12 residues in the CDR3. CDR3 nucleotide sequence: TGTGCCACCAGCGGGAATTACGATGAGCAGTTCTTC. It codes for CATSGNYDEQFF.

The rearrangement links TRBV28 to TRBJ2-3; D ambiguous. V lost 8 bases to trimming and J lost 0 bases, with 12 bases between them. The CDR3 is made up of 14 amino acids. Germline V CDR1 and CDR2: MDHEN, SYDVKM. The CDR3 sequence: CASGTVWSTDTQYF. The CDR3 DNA sequence: TGTGCCAGCGGAACGGTATGGAGCACAGATACGCAGTATTTT.

The rearrangement uses TRBV30 and TRBJ2-7; TRBD2 matches 9 bases. The germline V gene has CDR1 GTSNPN and CDR2 SVGIG (reference sequence). The length of the CDR3 is 12 residues. J gave up 3 bases and V 8 bases, and 5 bases lay outside the gene matches. Here the CDR3 DNA reads TGTGCCGGGCTGCGGGGGGGCTACGAGCAGTACTTC. Its protein product is CAGLRGGYEQYF.

Comment on this clone: One junction end disagrees with the germline gene, perhaps due to a read error. This sequence joins TRBV4-1 and TRBJ2-3; 10 positions match TRBD2. Germline CDR1 reads MGHRA; CDR2 reads YSYEKL. The CDR3 covers 16 residues. The CDR3 nucleotides read TGCGCCAGCACCCAAGGACTAGCGGAAAGCACAGATACGCAGTATTTT. Translation: CASTQGLAESTDTQYF.

This sequence joins TRBV11-2 and TRBJ2-7, with TRBD2 matching 10 bases. The V and J ends lost 1 base and 4 bases, in that order; junction bases with no gene match: 10. Germline-derived CDR1 and CDR2 are SGHAT and FQNNGV. CDR3 size: 17 residues. In DNA form, the CDR3 reads TGTGCCAGCAGCTTAGGGCCCCTAGCGGGAGTAGGTTACGAGCAGTACTTC. This codes for CASSLGPLAGVGYEQYF.

The chain links TRBV15 to TRBJ2-2, with 7 bases fitting TRBD2. CDR1 and CDR2 from the germline V gene are LNHNV and YYDKDF (reference sequence). This CDR3 has 16 amino acids. With 4 bases clipped from V and 0 bases from J, the junction kept 5 bases outside the gene matches. The CDR3 loop is CATSTRLASNTGELFF. As DNA, the CDR3 is TGTGCCACCAGCACGAGACTAGCCTCGAACACCGGGGAGCTGTTTTTT.

This clone came up once. V usage is TRBV25-1 and J usage is TRBJ2-2; D tentatively fits TRBD1 or TRBD2 (7 bases each). The CDR3 is 11 amino acids. Per the germline V gene, CDR1 is MGHDK and CDR2 is SYGVNS. The CDR3 DNA follows: TGTCCTCAGGGGGGGACCGGGGAGCTGTTTTTT. Amino acids: CPQGGTGELFF.

The genes are TRBV29-1 and TRBJ2-2; D is unclear. The germline V gene encodes CDR1 SQVTM and CDR2 ANQGSEA. There are 12 residues in the CDR3. With 2 bases removed from V and 5 bases from J, the gap between germline ends came to 6 bases. CDR3 nucleotide sequence: TGCAGCGTTGAATGGGAAACCGGGGAGCTGTTTTTT. It yields the protein CSVEWETGELFF.

The chain recombines TRBV5-1 with TRBJ2-3; 9 positions match TRBD2. The CDR3 covers 15 residues. Trimming at V came to 4 bases and at J to 2 bases, leaving 5 bases not matched to a gene. CDR1 is SGHRS, CDR2 YFSETQ, per germline. The CDR3 loop is CASSPGLAYTDTQYF. The CDR3 bases are TGCGCCAGCAGCCCGGGACTAGCTTACACAGATACGCAGTATTTT.

The chain is built from TRBV9 and TRBJ2-7; TRBD2 agrees at 9 bases. V lost 4 bases to trimming and J lost 2 bases; unmatched junction nucleotides: 7. CDR3 size: 15 residues. From germline, CDR1 is SGDLS and CDR2 YYNGEE. The DNA for the CDR3 is TGTGCCAGCAGCCCAGGGGTAGCGGGAGCCTACGAGCAGTACTTC. Encoded protein: CASSPGVAGAYEQYF.

The rearrangement uses TRBV7-2 and TRBJ1-2; maybe TRBD1 (5 bases). CDR3 size: 15 residues. Germline V gene sequence: CDR1 SGHTA, CDR2 FQGNSA. V lost 1 base and J lost 8, with 17 bases in between. As DNA, the CDR3 is TGTGCCAGCAGCTTAGGGGGCCCAGTTATAGGGGGCTACACCTTC. Translated: CASSLGGPVIGGYTF.

The genes are TRBV11-3 and TRBJ2-3; TRBD2 might be the D (7 bases). CDR3 length: 15 residues. Germline lookup yields CDR1 SGHNT and CDR2 YENEEA. V was cut by 2 bases and J by 2 bases, with 11 bases left in between. CDR3 nucleotide sequence: TGTGCCAGCAGCTTACGGGGGGCGTCCACAGATACGCAGTATTTT. It specifies CASSLRGASTDTQYF.

This clone turned up a few times. The V call is TRBV7-9, the J call TRBJ2-7; the D gene is possibly TRBD1 (6 bases). This CDR3 has 14 amino acids. The germline V gene encodes CDR1 SEHNR and CDR2 FQNEAQ (reference sequence). V was cut by 3 bases and J by 3 bases, with 12 bases left in between. DNA of the CDR3: TGTGCCAGCAGCTTGACCGGACAGTACTACGAGCAGTACTTC. Translating gives CASSLTGQYYEQYF.

CDR3 in amino acids: CASSLIQGAPYEQYF. The CDR3 DNA is TGCGCCAGCAGCTTGATACAGGGGGCCCCCTACGAGCAGTACTTC. The genes are TRBV5-1 and TRBJ2-7, with TRBD1 identical over 9 bases. Germline V gene sequence: CDR1 SGHRS, CDR2 YFSETQ. Germline trimming cut 1 base from V and 2 bases from J; bases unmatched to any gene: 4. The CDR3 totals 15 residues.

The chain has TRBV6-1 and TRBJ2-1; the match to TRBD2 covers 9 bases. The J segment lost 0 bases and the V segment lost 1 base, leaving 4 bases of the junction unmatched. The CDR3 consists of 17 residues. Per germline, CDR1 MNHNS and CDR2 SASEGT. CDR3 bases: TGTGCCAGCAGTGAAGAGGATAGCGGGAGCTCCTACAATGAGCAGTTCTTC. It codes for CASSEEDSGSSYNEQFF.

The gene calls are TRBV13 and TRBJ2-2; 11 positions agree with TRBD2. The CDR3 length is 17 residues. With 5 bases clipped from V and 4 bases from J, the junction kept 9 bases outside the gene matches. Germline CDR1 is PRHDT and CDR2 is FYEKMQ (reference sequence). The DNA of the CDR3 is TGTGCCAGCAGCCCTGAAGTTAGCGGGAGGGGCACCGGGGAGCTGTTTTTT. It is translated as CASSPEVSGRGTGELFF.